These 14 T cell receptor beta chains were all obtained from the same sample, sequenced in a study of regulatory T cells in long-lasting Graves disease. Relying on iRepertoire HTBI primers and Arm-PCR of CDR3 regions, the team built TCR beta libraries. TCRdb used MiXCR to reprocess the multiplex PCR reads, holding one entry per CDR3 protein. The sample shows around 430,000 distinct CDR3 sequences, 20% to 25% of them seen only once. This sample's time point: persistent/refractory GD, antithyroid drugs over 5 years with positive TRAb. TCR sequences were obtained from RNA taken from PBMCs. Sequencing was performed on peripheral blood mononuclear cells (PBMCs), taken when the disease was refractory, from a patient treated with antithyroid drugs. All receptors derive from a female donor with Graves disease.

This clonotype was recorded at least ten times. The rearrangement uses TRBV19 and TRBJ1-2; no reliable D call. The length of the CDR3 is 15 residues. V dropped 5 bases and J dropped 0 bases, with 13 bases sitting between them. Germline CDR1 and CDR2: LNHDA and SQIVND (reference sequence). CDR3 sequence: CASSVGDGANYGYTF. The CDR3 nucleotides are TGTGCCAGTAGTGTTGGGGATGGAGCTAACTATGGCTACACCTTC.

This clonotype has ten or more counts. This sequence joins TRBV11-3 and TRBJ2-5; TRBD2 is a possible D gene (6 bases). V lost 4 bases and J 5 bases, leaving 17 bases between the germline ends. Germline CDR1 reads SGHNT; CDR2 reads YENEEA. This CDR3 has 15 residues. CDR3 in DNA: TGTGCCAGCAGCTCAACAACGGAGGACTATGAGACCCAGTACTTC. It yields the protein CASSSTTEDYETQYF. Together with reference TRBV11-3 and TRBJ2-5, the CDR3 gives the full variable domain: EAGVVQSPRYKIIEKKQPVAFWCNPISGHNTLYWYLQNLGQGPELLIRYENEEAVDDSQLPKDRFSAERLKGVDSTLKIQPAELGDSAVYLCASSSTTEDYETQYFGPGTRLLVL.

V is TRBV12-3 or TRBV12-4 and J is TRBJ1-4, with 7 nucleotides matching TRBD1. Unmatched junction bases numbered 12, after V lost 4 bases and J lost 7 bases. The CDR3 covers 16 residues. The DNA of the CDR3 is TGTGCCAGCAGTTCTAGGGTAGGGGGCGTATCTGAAAAACTGTTTTTT. Residues: CASSSRVGGVSEKLFF.

J is TRBJ2-3 and V is TRBV29-1; D unclear. Trimming left V 5 bases short and J 6 bases short, with 6 bases between. CDR3 length: 10 amino acids. From germline, CDR1 is SQVTM and CDR2 ANQGSEA. CDR3: CSVTRDTQYF. CDR3 DNA: TGCAGCGTTACAAGGGATACGCAGTATTTT.

This clonotype has just a few counts. The CDR3 loop is CASRTGQLNTEAFF. CDR3 bases: TGTGCCAGTAGAACCGGGCAACTGAACACTGAAGCTTTCTTT. The chain is built from TRBV19 and TRBJ1-1; D is ambiguous. This CDR3 has 14 amino acids. Trimming pared 6 bases from V and 0 bases from J, leaving 11 bases between. Looked up from germline, CDR1 is LNHDA and CDR2 is SQIVND (reference sequence).

This clonotype has just a few counts. This sequence joins TRBV5-1 and TRBJ2-6; TRBD1 matches at 8 bases. The germline gives CDR1 SGHRS, CDR2 YFSETQ. Germline trimming cut 0 bases from V and 0 bases from J; bases unmatched to any gene: 5. The CDR3 contains 18 residues. This chain's CDR3 is CASSLAGQVRSGANVLTF. DNA for the CDR3: TGCGCCAGCAGCTTGGCGGGACAGGTCCGCTCTGGGGCCAACGTCCTGACTTTC. Combining the CDR3 with reference TRBV5-1 and TRBJ2-6 gives the whole variable domain KAGVTQTPRYLIKTRGQQVTLSCSPISGHRSVSWYQQTPGQGLQFLFEYFSETQRNKGNFPGRFSGRQFSNSRSEMNVSTLELGDSALYLCASSLAGQVRSGANVLTFGAGSRLTVL.

There are many counts of this clonotype. The chain employs TRBV28 and TRBJ2-4; 10 bases align to TRBD1. Germline V gives CDR1 MDHEN, CDR2 SYDVKM. CDR3 length: 19 amino acids. J was trimmed by 6 bases and V by 3 bases; bases with no gene match: 17. CDR3 region: CASSFFGPGTGVLGNIQYF. CDR3 DNA: TGTGCCAGCAGTTTTTTTGGCCCCGGGACAGGGGTTTTAGGAAACATTCAGTACTTC.

This clonotype has at least ten counts. This sequence joins TRBV5-5 and TRBJ2-6; 7 bases fit TRBD1. This CDR3 comprises 18 residues. Germline loops: CDR1 SGHKS, CDR2 YYEKEE (reference sequence). The ends lost 2 bases at V and 1 base at J; junction bases unmatched: 9. DNA of the CDR3: TGTGCCAGCAGCTTTAGATGGGACAGCCTTTCTGGGGCCAACGTCCTGACTTTC. Translated: CASSFRWDSLSGANVLTF.

This clonotype has just a few counts. The rearrangement uses TRBV6-2 or TRBV6-3 and TRBJ2-1; the match to TRBD2 covers 9 bases. CDR3 length: 12 residues. V lost 2 bases and J lost 15; bases outside the gene matches: 5. Germline-derived CDR1 and CDR2 are MNHEY and SVGEGT. DNA of the CDR3: TGTGCCAGCAGTTACATCGGCGGGAGGGCGTTCTTC. Its translation is CASSYIGGRAFF.

This clonotype has just a few counts. The chain is built from TRBV19 and TRBJ1-5, with D perhaps TRBD1 (5 bases). The germline CDR1 and CDR2 sequences are LNHDA and SQIVND (reference sequence). V lost 3 bases, J lost 6 bases, and 18 bases lay in between. This CDR3 comprises 16 residues. DNA of the CDR3: TGTGCCAGTAGTATCGCCCCGGGGAGGGGACTTCAGCCCCAGCATTTT. This translates into CASSIAPGRGLQPQHF.

V is TRBV7-3 and J is TRBJ2-2; perhaps D is TRBD1 or TRBD2 (5 bases each). V was cut by 0 bases and J by 0 bases, with 11 bases left in between. The CDR3 runs 17 residues. Germline-derived CDR1 and CDR2 are SGHTA and FQGTGA. Written as DNA, the CDR3 is TGTGCCAGCAGCTTAACGAGGGACGTCGCGAACACCGGGGAGCTGTTTTTT. This codes for CASSLTRDVANTGELFF.

This clonotype was seen ten or more times. J is TRBJ2-2 and V is TRBV7-2; D remains ambiguous. Germline V gene sequence: CDR1 SGHTA, CDR2 FQGNSA. The length of the CDR3 is 14 residues. Trimming shortened V by 3 bases and J by 13 bases, and 18 bases separated the two germline ends. The CDR3: CASSFFGTAPGLFF. In nucleotides, the CDR3 is TGTGCCAGCAGCTTTTTTGGAACTGCTCCTGGGCTGTTTTTT. Based on the CDR3 plus reference TRBV7-2 and TRBJ2-2, the full variable domain is GAGVSQSPSNKVTEKGKDVELRCDPISGHTALYWYRQSLGQGLEFLIYFQGNSAPDKSGLPSDRFSAERTGGSVSTLTIQRTQQEDSAVYLCASSFFGTAPGLFFGEGSRLTVL.

This clonotype has a count of ten or more. The CDR3, as DNA: TGTGCCAGCTCACCCCGGGACCATGGCTACACCTTC. Translation gives CASSPRDHGYTF. The gene calls are TRBV18 and TRBJ1-2; D is perhaps TRBD1 (5 bases). The CDR3 is 12 amino acids. Trimming removed 3 bases from V and 6 bases from J, with 8 bases in between. Germline V gene lookup returns CDR1 KGHSH and CDR2 LQKENI.

As for this clonotype: This clone may be a read error of a much larger clone one base away. The chain combines TRBV28 with TRBJ1-6, with D perhaps matching TRBD1 (6 bases). Germline CDR1 reads MDHEN; CDR2 reads SYDVKM. The CDR3 consists of 15 residues. The CDR3 reads CASSIPQGEHSPPHF. The CDR3 DNA reads as TGTGCCAGCAGTATCCCACAGGGTGAACATTCACCCCCCCACTTT.